Presented here are 30 T cell receptor beta chains from one specimen sequenced in a study of cytomegalovirus exposure and HLA in healthy donors. The study ran its PCR with 60 Vbeta and 13 Jbeta primers. TCRdb's table, derived via immunoSEQ multiplex PCR, lists solely in-frame clones and lacks some. The sample gives more than 95,000 clones, around 82% of which show up once; 3.6% is in the top ten. Material: PBMCs. The source of these receptors is a man aged 35 to 55 in good health and CMV-seronegative.

V gene TRBV7-2 combines with J gene TRBJ2-5; possible D gene TRBD2, 5 bases. CDR1 and CDR2 (germline): SGHTA, FQGNSA. The V gene lost 1 base and the J gene lost 0 bases, with 15 bases spanning the gap. The CDR3 has 17 residues. The CDR3 bases are TGTGCCAGCAGCTTAGAAGGACTCAACTTGTACCAAGAGACCCAGTACTTC. This codes for CASSLEGLNLYQETQYF. The full variable domain, its missing parts supplied by reference TRBV7-2 and TRBJ2-5, is GAGVSQSPSNKVTEKGKDVELRCDPISGHTALYWYRQSLGQGLEFLIYFQGNSAPDKSGLPSDRFSAERTGGSVSTLTIQRTQQEDSAVYLCASSLEGLNLYQETQYFGPGTRLLVL.

The J gene is TRBJ1-4, the V gene TRBV7-8; 7 bases agree with TRBD1. V gave up 5 bases and J gave up 6 bases; unmatched junction bases: 6. This CDR3 spans 14 amino acids. CDR1 is SGHVS and CDR2 is FQNEAQ in the germline V gene. Here the CDR3 DNA reads TGTGCCAGCAGCGTTAACAGGGGTGATGAAAAACTGTTTTTT. Translated: CASSVNRGDEKLFF.

J is TRBJ1-4 and V is TRBV5-1, with D unresolved. The CDR3 consists of 14 residues. V was clipped by 4 bases and J by 8 bases, with 15 bases between them. Germline V gives CDR1 SGHRS, CDR2 YFSETQ. This chain's CDR3 is CASSLGGLGEKLFF. CDR3 nucleotide sequence: TGCGCCAGCAGCCTCGGAGGGTTAGGGGAAAAACTGTTTTTT.

The V gene is TRBV4-3, the J gene TRBJ1-6; 10 nucleotides agree with TRBD1. V trimming: 3 bases; J trimming: 9 bases; junction bases outside the gene matches: 2. The CDR3 has 14 amino acids. The germline gives CDR1 LGHNA, CDR2 YSLEER. The CDR3 DNA reads TGCGCCAGCAGCCACGGGACAGGGGCTTCACCCCTCCACTTT. This codes for CASSHGTGASPLHF.

This clone appeared once. V and J are TRBV7-6 and TRBJ2-5; D remains ambiguous. From germline, CDR1 is SGHVS and CDR2 FNYEAQ. Trimming shortened V by 2 bases and J by 7 bases, and 5 bases separated the two germline ends. The CDR3 runs to 11 residues. The CDR3 protein is CASSLTGTQYF. CDR3 DNA: TGTGCCAGCAGCTTAACGGGGACCCAGTACTTC.

V gene TRBV5-1 combines with J gene TRBJ1-1; the match to TRBD1 covers 8 bases. J was trimmed by 7 bases and V by 0 bases; bases with no gene match: 8. The germline V gene has CDR1 SGHRS and CDR2 YFSETQ. The length of the CDR3 is 15 residues. CDR3 sequence (DNA): TGCGCCAGCAGCTTGGGGACAGGGAATATCGGTGAAGCTTTCTTT. Amino acid sequence: CASSLGTGNIGEAFF.

The chain combines TRBV9 with TRBJ2-5; perhaps TRBD2 as D (6 bases). Trimming took 4 bases from V and 4 from J, leaving 11 bases between them. The CDR3 has 13 amino acids. Germline lookup yields CDR1 SGDLS and CDR2 YYNGEE. CDR3 in amino acids: CASSLRGRETQYF. CDR3 DNA sequence: TGTGCCAGCAGCTTACGGGGGAGAGAGACCCAGTACTTC.

The chain uses TRBV28 and TRBJ2-7, with D hard to call. This CDR3 region has 15 residues. V dropped 4 bases and J dropped 2 bases, with 15 bases sitting between them. Looked up from germline, CDR1 is MDHEN and CDR2 is SYDVKM. CDR3 in DNA: TGTGCCAGCAGTTCCCAGTTTTACCCCCCCTACGAGCAGTACTTC. Its translation: CASSSQFYPPYEQYF.

In regard to this clone: Other DNA sequences in this sample translate to the same CDR3. The rearrangement links TRBV18 to TRBJ1-1; 10 bases are shared with TRBD1. From germline, CDR1 is KGHSH and CDR2 LQKENI. With 4 bases clipped from V and 0 bases from J, the junction kept 2 bases outside the gene matches. This CDR3 has 15 amino acids. The CDR3 DNA is TGTGCCAGCTCACGAGGACAGGGGGTGAACACTGAAGCTTTCTTT. It translates to CASSRGQGVNTEAFF.

The rearrangement uses TRBV28 and TRBJ2-3, with 7 bases identical to TRBD2. The CDR3 covers 14 residues. The trim removed 2 bases at V and 4 bases at J, leaving 3 bases unmatched. Germline lookup yields CDR1 MDHEN and CDR2 SYDVKM. CDR3 loop: CASSLRRGADTQYF. Here the CDR3 DNA reads TGTGCCAGCAGTTTACGTCGGGGGGCAGATACGCAGTATTTT. The whole variable domain, remainder taken from reference TRBV28 and TRBJ2-3, is DVKVTQSSRYLVKRTGEKVFLECVQDMDHENMFWYRQDPGLGLRLIYFSYDVKMKEKGDIPEGYSVSREKKERFSLILESASTNQTSMYLCASSLRRGADTQYFGPGTRLTVL.

CDR3 residues: CASLRQGGWNYGYTF. CDR3 nucleotide sequence: TGTGCCAGCCTCAGACAGGGAGGCTGGAACTATGGCTACACCTTC. This sequence joins TRBV28 and TRBJ1-2; 7 positions match TRBD1. The CDR3 loop spans 15 amino acids. With V trimmed by 8 bases and J by 2 bases, 11 bases remained unmatched. Germline lookup yields CDR1 MDHEN and CDR2 SYDVKM.

This rearrangement joins TRBV5-1 to TRBJ1-4; 8 bases map to TRBD1. The CDR3 extends over 15 amino acids. Germline loops: CDR1 SGHRS, CDR2 YFSETQ. With 4 bases clipped from V and 5 bases from J, the junction kept 7 bases outside the gene matches. CDR3 nucleotides: TGCGCCAGCAGCCCGAGGGACAGGAGAAATGAAAAACTGTTTTTT. As protein: CASSPRDRRNEKLFF. Based on the CDR3 plus reference TRBV5-1 and TRBJ1-4, the full variable domain is KAGVTQTPRYLIKTRGQQVTLSCSPISGHRSVSWYQQTPGQGLQFLFEYFSETQRNKGNFPGRFSGRQFSNSRSEMNVSTLELGDSALYLCASSPRDRRNEKLFFGSGTQLSVL.

This chain links TRBV9 with TRBJ1-4; no firm D call. The CDR3 loop spans 17 amino acids. Trimming shortened V by 1 base and J by 4 bases, and 17 bases separated the two germline ends. The V gene's germline CDR1 is SGDLS and CDR2 YYNGEE. The CDR3 coding sequence is TGTGCCAGCAGCGTATCCCCCGTGCAGGCAGTTAATGAAAAACTGTTTTTT. It encodes CASSVSPVQAVNEKLFF.

The chain combines TRBV5-6 with TRBJ2-7, with 9 bases lining up with TRBD1. Germline CDR1 SGHDT, CDR2 YYEEEE. The length of the CDR3 is 18 residues. The junction had 17 bases not matched to a gene; V was cut back by 3 bases and J by 4 bases. CDR3 sequence: CASSSKPLQRGQGYEQYF. CDR3 coding DNA: TGTGCCAGCAGCTCAAAACCACTCCAAAGGGGACAGGGTTACGAGCAGTACTTC.

This clone came up a few times. This chain uses TRBV11-1 with TRBJ2-3; D remains ambiguous. V was trimmed by 5 bases and J by 3 bases, leaving 18 bases between them. CDR3 length: 16 amino acids. CDR1 SGHAT and CDR2 FQDESV come from the germline V gene (reference sequence). The CDR3 loop reads CASSPRTAMWTDTQYF. CDR3 coding DNA: TGTGCCAGCAGCCCTAGAACTGCCATGTGGACAGATACGCAGTATTTT.

The chain joins TRBV6-5 to TRBJ1-6; TRBD1 matches at 10 bases. The J segment lost 5 bases and the V segment lost 6 bases, leaving 4 bases of the junction unmatched. Germline loops: CDR1 MNHEY, CDR2 SVGAGI. The CDR3 has 15 residues. The CDR3, as DNA: TGTGCCAGCAGCCGGACAGGGGGAGATAATTCACCCCTCCACTTT. Encoded protein: CASSRTGGDNSPLHF.

This chain joins TRBV5-1 and TRBJ1-1; the match to TRBD1 covers 8 bases. With V trimmed by 4 bases and J by 5 bases, 13 bases remained unmatched. CDR1 SGHRS and CDR2 YFSETQ come from the germline V gene. This CDR3 is built from 16 residues. The CDR3 sequence: CASSRRTGQRTTEAFF. CDR3 nucleotides: TGCGCCAGCAGCCGTCGGACAGGGCAGCGGACGACTGAAGCTTTCTTT.

V and J are TRBV19 and TRBJ2-6; 11 nucleotides line up with TRBD1. This CDR3 contains 20 residues. The ends lost 5 bases at V and 2 bases at J; junction bases unmatched: 14. Germline assignment: CDR1 LNHDA and CDR2 SQIVND (reference sequence). CDR3 sequence: CASSRLLRTGGAAGANVLTF. DNA of the CDR3: TGTGCCAGTAGTCGCCTACTCCGGACAGGGGGCGCGGCTGGGGCCAACGTCCTGACTTTC.

The chain recombines TRBV2 with TRBJ2-5; D is possibly TRBD1 (7 bases). This CDR3 comprises 15 residues. Germline V lookup: CDR1 SNHLY, CDR2 FYNNEI. V was cut by 3 bases and J by 4 bases, with 15 bases left in between. The CDR3 nucleotides are TGTGCCAGCAGTGACCCCCAGGGGGGATTAGAGACCCAGTACTTC. Protein: CASSDPQGGLETQYF.

The J gene is TRBJ1-2, the V gene TRBV9, with a weak D call TRBD1 (6 bases). The CDR3 contains 12 residues. V lost 4 bases and J 7 bases, leaving 11 bases between the germline ends. In germline, CDR1 is SGDLS, CDR2 YYNGEE. The CDR3 spells CASSNRGGGYTF. The CDR3 coding sequence is TGTGCCAGCAGCAACCGAGGGGGTGGCTACACCTTC.

V is TRBV19 and J is TRBJ2-1; 8 positions match TRBD1. The trim removed 5 bases at V and 8 bases at J, leaving 5 bases unmatched. This CDR3 has 13 amino acids. The germline V gene encodes CDR1 LNHDA and CDR2 SQIVND (reference sequence). The CDR3 DNA reads TGTGCCAGTAGTTGGACAGGGATGTATGAGCAGTTCTTC. Its translation: CASSWTGMYEQFF.

V and J are TRBV4-1 and TRBJ2-7; D is perhaps TRBD1 (6 bases). The CDR3 totals 13 residues. V was cut by 5 bases and J by 3 bases, with 11 bases left in between. CDR1 is MGHRA and CDR2 is YSYEKL in the germline V gene. The CDR3 loop is CASSGGQFYEQYF. The CDR3 DNA reads TGCGCCAGCAGCGGCGGACAGTTCTACGAGCAGTACTTC.

This rearrangement joins TRBV28 to TRBJ1-6; the D gene is possibly TRBD1 (5 bases). Trimming took off 2 bases at V and 10 bases at J, with 15 bases between the two ends. The V gene's germline CDR1 is MDHEN and CDR2 SYDVKM. The CDR3 contains 15 residues. The CDR3 DNA reads TGTGCCAGCAGTTTAGCCAGCCTGGGGCCATCACCCCTCCACTTT. It yields the protein CASSLASLGPSPLHF.

Here the CDR3 reads CASSPPAGGLDTQYF. CDR3 in DNA: TGTGCCAGCAGCCCACCCGCCGGGGGGCTGGATACGCAGTATTTT. The V call is TRBV7-9, the J call TRBJ2-3; the D gene is possibly TRBD2 (7 bases). CDR3 length: 15 residues. Germline V gives CDR1 SEHNR, CDR2 FQNEAQ (reference sequence). Trimming took off 5 bases at V and 6 bases at J, with 18 bases between the two ends.

The chain employs TRBV27 and TRBJ1-4, with 7 bases aligning to TRBD1. The CDR3 is 14 amino acids. Germline trimming cut 5 bases from V and 2 bases from J; bases unmatched to any gene: 2. CDR1 MNHEY and CDR2 SMNVEV come from the germline V gene (reference sequence). The CDR3 DNA is TGTGCCAGCAGTGAAGGGGGCACTAATGAAAAACTGTTTTTT. Its protein product is CASSEGGTNEKLFF.

For this clone: Within the sample, other DNA sequences also encode this same CDR3. This chain connects TRBV27 to TRBJ1-1; possibly TRBD1 for D (6 bases). Germline V gene sequence: CDR1 MNHEY, CDR2 SMNVEV (reference sequence). The CDR3 has 16 amino acids. Deletions cut 2 bases from V and 5 bases from J, with 18 bases between. The CDR3, as DNA: TGTGCCAGCAGTTTACTGGGGCAGGGGAAAGCGACTGAAGCTTTCTTT. This translates into CASSLLGQGKATEAFF.

J is TRBJ2-7 and V is TRBV7-2; 9 bases are shared with TRBD1. CDR3 size: 15 residues. CDR1 is SGHTA, CDR2 FQGNSA, per germline. Germline trimming cut 3 bases from V and 4 bases from J; bases unmatched to any gene: 7. The CDR3 loop is CASSFVGTGYYEQYF. For the CDR3, the DNA is TGTGCCAGCAGCTTTGTCGGGACAGGGTATTACGAGCAGTACTTC.

This chain links TRBV5-4 with TRBJ2-2; D may be TRBD1 (6 bases). The CDR3 is made up of 15 amino acids. From germline, CDR1 is SGHNT and CDR2 YYREEE (reference sequence). Trimming cost V 0 bases and J 0 bases, with 6 bases left between them. Written as DNA, the CDR3 is TGTGCCAGCAGCTTGGACAGGGCGAACACCGGGGAGCTGTTTTTT. This gives the protein CASSLDRANTGELFF.

This sequence joins TRBV19 and TRBJ1-2; D unclear. The CDR3 length is 14 residues. Trimming pared 1 base from V and 4 bases from J, leaving 10 bases between. Germline values: CDR1 LNHDA, CDR2 SQIVND (reference sequence). The CDR3 DNA sequence: TGTGCCAGTAGTATAGTGGGAGTGCCCTATGGCTACACCTTC. Amino acid sequence: CASSIVGVPYGYTF.

This clone was picked up a small number of times. The chain couples TRBV18 to TRBJ1-1; TRBD1 aligns across 10 bases. Per germline, CDR1 KGHSH and CDR2 LQKENI. V trimming: 6 bases; J trimming: 3 bases; junction bases outside the gene matches: 7. This CDR3 is built from 15 residues. This CDR3 reads CASSRQGAWDTEAFF. CDR3 nucleotides: TGTGCCAGCTCCCGACAGGGGGCTTGGGACACTGAAGCTTTCTTT.